The 27 T cell receptor beta chains below were found in one sample sequenced in a study of T-cell reconstitution after alpha-beta-depleted transplantation in children. For TCRbeta, the library was prepared with unique molecular identifiers. TCRdb re-called the PCR reads through MiXCR, storing one row per CDR3 protein. The sample has hundreds of thousands of distinct CDR3 sequences; roughly 17% are singletons. The sample here was PBMCs, mostly from graft donor cells, taken 360 days after TCRalphabeta/CD19-depleted stem cell transplant. Source of these receptors: a boy under three years old who had a stem cell transplant for Wiskott-Aldrich syndrome, so the T cells may come from the graft donor.

In this sample, this clonotype turned up a few times. The chain is built from TRBV4-3 and TRBJ1-5; TRBD1 matches 7 bases. The V segment lost 4 bases and the J segment 0 bases; nucleotides outside the gene matches: 12. CDR1 and CDR2 from the germline V gene are LGHNA and YSLEER. The CDR3 has 18 amino acids. The CDR3 DNA reads TGCGCCAGCAGCCCAACGTATAGGGGGCTCGGTAGCAATCAGCCCCAGCATTTT. Amino acid sequence: CASSPTYRGLGSNQPQHF.

This chain joins TRBV29-1 and TRBJ1-1; D is unresolved. This CDR3 has 12 residues. Between the trimmed V and J ends, which lost 1 base and 11 bases, there was a span of 14 bases. Germline V gene lookup returns CDR1 SQVTM and CDR2 ANQGSEA. As DNA, the CDR3 is TGCAGCGTTGAAGCGGAGACATCGGAGGCTTTCTTT. Translated, it gives CSVEAETSEAFF.

This clonotype was detected many times. The V call is TRBV29-1, the J call TRBJ2-7, with 8 positions matching TRBD1. From germline, CDR1 is SQVTM and CDR2 ANQGSEA. The CDR3 covers 12 residues. The junction had 5 bases not matched to a gene; V was cut back by 7 bases and J by 3 bases. CDR3 loop: CSAGQDVYEQYF. CDR3 DNA sequence: TGCAGCGCGGGACAGGACGTCTACGAGCAGTACTTC.

This rearrangement joins TRBV10-3 to TRBJ2-2, with D perhaps TRBD1 or TRBD2 (5 bases each). Germline V gene lookup returns CDR1 ENHRY and CDR2 SYGVKD. The CDR3 consists of 14 residues. Trimming cost V 1 base and J 6 bases, with 9 bases left between them. The chain's CDR3 is CAISEWDVAGELFF. CDR3 nucleotide sequence: TGTGCCATCAGTGAGTGGGACGTCGCCGGGGAGCTGTTTTTT.

This clonotype was seen more than once but under ten times. The chain recombines TRBV15 with TRBJ2-2, with TRBD1 identical over 9 bases. The V segment lost 5 bases and the J segment 9 bases; nucleotides outside the gene matches: 10. CDR1 and CDR2 from the germline V gene are LNHNV and YYDKDF (reference sequence). This CDR3 is built from 15 residues. CDR3 nucleotide sequence: TGTGCCACCAGCGATCCGGGACAGGGTGTCCGGGAGCTGTTTTTT. Its translation is CATSDPGQGVRELFF.

This clonotype was observed a few times. This chain joins TRBV12-3 or TRBV12-4 and TRBJ2-1; 12 bases map to TRBD2. This CDR3 is 19 amino acids long. Losses at the gene ends were 8 bases for V and 5 bases for J; bases not matched to a gene: 19. The CDR3, as DNA: TGTGCCAGCCGAGACAGGGGGCGGGGACTAGCGGGCGGTCACAATGAGCAGTTCTTC. It translates to CASRDRGRGLAGGHNEQFF.

The CDR3 sequence is CSAWTVFNYGYTF. The CDR3 coding sequence is TGCAGTGCCTGGACAGTTTTTAACTATGGCTACACCTTC. The rearrangement uses TRBV20-1 and TRBJ1-2; D may be TRBD1 (6 bases). V lost 6 bases to trimming and J lost 1 base, with 12 bases between them. Germline V gene sequence: CDR1 DFQATT, CDR2 SNEGSKA (reference sequence). The length of the CDR3 is 13 residues.

The chain is built from TRBV27 and TRBJ2-1; D possibly corresponds to TRBD1 (6 bases). With 7 bases removed from V and 2 bases from J, the gap between germline ends came to 15 bases. Germline CDR1 and CDR2: MNHEY and SMNVEV (reference sequence). The CDR3 spans 15 residues. Here the CDR3 reads CASKQSRDTYNEQFF. The DNA for the CDR3 is TGTGCCAGCAAGCAATCCCGGGACACCTACAATGAGCAGTTCTTC.

This chain uses TRBV10-3 with TRBJ2-7, with D perhaps matching TRBD1 (5 bases). Trimming pared 6 bases from V and 3 bases from J, leaving 18 bases between. Germline V gene lookup returns CDR1 ENHRY and CDR2 SYGVKD. The CDR3 has 15 amino acids. The DNA of the CDR3 is TGTGCCATCAGGTCCCGGGTAAGGGGCAGCTACGAGCAGTACTTC. It yields the protein CAIRSRVRGSYEQYF.

This chain links TRBV12-3 or TRBV12-4 with TRBJ2-2; D is ambiguous. This CDR3 has 16 amino acids. Trimming removed 3 bases from V and 7 bases from J, with 18 bases in between. CDR3 in DNA: TGTGCCAGCAGTTTGGCACTCCTCCGGCAAAACGGGGAGCTGTTTTTT. Its protein product is CASSLALLRQNGELFF.

This clonotype showed up just a few times. The rearrangement links TRBV2 to TRBJ2-6; the D is unclear. This CDR3 comprises 16 residues. Germline V CDR1 and CDR2: SNHLY, FYNNEI. V lost 4 bases and J lost 0, with 10 bases in between. The CDR3 nucleotides are TGTGCCAGCAGTGGTTTATCGGTCTCTGGGGCCAACGTCCTGACTTTC. Translation gives CASSGLSVSGANVLTF.

The chain employs TRBV20-1 and TRBJ2-7; TRBD2 is a possible D gene (5 bases). The CDR3 contains 13 residues. The V and J ends lost 1 base and 0 bases respectively, with 7 bases between them. CDR1 is DFQATT and CDR2 is SNEGSKA in the germline V gene (reference sequence). The CDR3 bases are TGCAGTGCTAGAGGAGGGCCCTCCTACGAGCAGTACTTC. It yields the protein CSARGGPSYEQYF.

This clonotype has just a few counts. The chain has TRBV5-1 and TRBJ2-7; 7 bases match TRBD1. Trimming took 4 bases from V and 3 from J; bases not matched to a gene: 10. The length of the CDR3 is 15 residues. The V gene's germline CDR1 is SGHRS and CDR2 YFSETQ. In DNA, the CDR3 is TGCGCCAGCAGCCCTACAGGGGAAGAAAACTACGAGCAGTACTTC. This sequence encodes CASSPTGEENYEQYF. Using reference TRBV5-1 and TRBJ2-7 for the parts outside the CDR3, the full variable domain is KAGVTQTPRYLIKTRGQQVTLSCSPISGHRSVSWYQQTPGQGLQFLFEYFSETQRNKGNFPGRFSGRQFSNSRSEMNVSTLELGDSALYLCASSPTGEENYEQYFGPGTRLTVT.

This clonotype was detected many times. This chain links TRBV4-1 with TRBJ2-5; maybe TRBD1 (6 bases). Germline V gene data show CDR1 as MGHRA and CDR2 as YSYEKL. The ends were cut back, 3 bases at V and 3 bases at J, with 8 bases in the middle. The CDR3 runs 13 residues. The CDR3 reads CASSQDSEETQYF. CDR3 coding DNA: TGCGCCAGCAGCCAGGACAGCGAAGAGACCCAGTACTTC.

J is TRBJ2-3 and V is TRBV12-3 or TRBV12-4; D might be TRBD2 (6 bases). CDR3 size: 18 residues. V was pared by 0 bases and J by 0 bases, with 16 bases between. CDR3 residues: CASSLALSLASSTDTQYF. The DNA for the CDR3 is TGTGCCAGCAGTTTAGCGCTCAGTCTAGCGAGTAGCACAGATACGCAGTATTTT.

This chain links TRBV19 with TRBJ2-3; TRBD1 is a possible D gene (5 bases). Per the germline V gene, CDR1 is LNHDA and CDR2 is SQIVND (reference sequence). The ends were cut back, 5 bases at V and 5 bases at J, with 14 bases in the middle. The CDR3 has 14 residues. The DNA for the CDR3 is TGTGCCAGTAGTCCAGGGTTCCTAGGAGATACGCAGTATTTT. This translates into CASSPGFLGDTQYF.

The V gene is TRBV7-8, the J gene TRBJ1-5; the D gene is possibly TRBD1 (6 bases). CDR1 is SGHVS and CDR2 is FQNEAQ in the germline V gene. V was cut by 7 bases and J by 1 base, with 14 bases left in between. This CDR3 has 15 amino acids. The CDR3 region has the DNA TGTGCCAGCACCAACAGGGAAGGGAGCAATCAGCCCCAGCATTTT. Protein: CASTNREGSNQPQHF.

A few counts support this clonotype. The chain recombines TRBV5-1 with TRBJ2-3, with TRBD2 matching over 12 bases. With 4 bases clipped from V and 0 bases from J, the junction kept 9 bases outside the gene matches. Germline V lookup: CDR1 SGHRS, CDR2 YFSETQ. This CDR3 region has 18 residues. DNA for the CDR3: TGCGCCAGCAGCCGGCGACTAGCGGGGGTTACCAGCACAGATACGCAGTATTTT. Translated: CASSRRLAGVTSTDTQYF.

This clonotype came up a few times. CDR3 in DNA: TGTGCCAGCAGTTGGGGGGTTGAAAAACTGTTTTTT. Protein product: CASSWGVEKLFF. The J gene is TRBJ1-4, the V gene TRBV12-3 or TRBV12-4; the D gene is possibly TRBD1 (5 bases). V dropped 4 bases and J dropped 7 bases, with 7 bases sitting between them. The CDR3 contains 12 residues.

The J gene is TRBJ1-1, the V gene TRBV5-1; D gene ambiguous. The germline CDR1 and CDR2 sequences are SGHRS and YFSETQ. This CDR3 contains 13 residues. V dropped 0 bases and J dropped 5 bases, with 8 bases sitting between them. The CDR3 here is CASSLDPRTEAFF. CDR3 in DNA: TGCGCCAGCAGCTTGGACCCGAGGACTGAAGCTTTCTTT.

The chain is built from TRBV27 and TRBJ2-4, with D maybe TRBD1 (6 bases). CDR1 is MNHEY and CDR2 is SMNVEV in the germline V gene (reference sequence). This CDR3 has 16 amino acids. Trimming cost V 5 bases and J 0 bases, with 14 bases left between them. The CDR3 is CASSIRQALAKNIQYF. The CDR3 coding sequence is TGTGCCAGCAGTATCAGACAGGCATTAGCCAAAAACATTCAGTACTTC.

The V call is TRBV7-9, the J call TRBJ2-7, with no clear D. The CDR3 is made up of 14 amino acids. V shed 5 bases and J shed 0 bases, with 11 bases lying between them. Germline CDR1 reads SEHNR; CDR2 reads FQNEAQ (reference sequence). CDR3 loop: CASSLSVASYEQYF. CDR3 nucleotide sequence: TGTGCCAGCAGCCTTTCCGTGGCCTCCTACGAGCAGTACTTC.

V gene TRBV7-9 combines with J gene TRBJ2-5; 9 bases match TRBD1. In germline, CDR1 is SEHNR, CDR2 FQNEAQ (reference sequence). Unmatched junction bases numbered 10, after V lost 6 bases and J lost 5 bases. The CDR3 spans 15 residues. This chain's CDR3 is CASRSPGTGTETQYF. DNA of the CDR3: TGTGCCAGCAGGAGTCCCGGGACAGGGACGGAGACCCAGTACTTC.

This clonotype was observed a handful of times. This chain's CDR3 is CASSLSSGVEETQYF. For the CDR3, the DNA is TGCGCCAGCAGCCTATCTTCCGGGGTAGAAGAGACCCAGTACTTC. The chain uses TRBV4-1 and TRBJ2-5, with D possibly being TRBD2 (5 bases). The germline V and J ends were trimmed by 4 bases and 3 bases, with 15 bases remaining between them. The germline gives CDR1 MGHRA, CDR2 YSYEKL. The length of the CDR3 is 15 residues.

This chain uses TRBV18 with TRBJ2-5, with D unclear. Germline loops: CDR1 KGHSH, CDR2 LQKENI. The CDR3 sequence is 14 residues long. Trimming took 2 bases from V and 1 from J, leaving 8 bases between them. DNA for the CDR3: TGTGCCAGCTCACCAAGTAGTTCCCAAGAGACCCAGTACTTC. This codes for CASSPSSSQETQYF.

V usage is TRBV24-1 and J usage is TRBJ2-3; D might be TRBD1 (7 bases). The CDR3 spans 17 residues. V dropped 1 base and J dropped 2 bases, with 15 bases sitting between them. CDR1 is KGHDR, CDR2 SFDVKD, per germline. CDR3 amino acids: CATSDLGQGGFTDTQYF. DNA for the CDR3: TGTGCCACCAGTGATTTAGGGCAGGGGGGATTCACAGATACGCAGTATTTT.

The rearrangement uses TRBV10-3 and TRBJ2-1; 15 nucleotides align to TRBD2. Germline trimming cut 6 bases from V and 3 bases from J; bases unmatched to any gene: 9. There are 18 residues in the CDR3. Germline loops: CDR1 ENHRY, CDR2 SYGVKD. The CDR3 sequence: CAISGGLAGGNLYNEQFF. CDR3 nucleotides: TGTGCCATCAGCGGGGGACTAGCGGGAGGCAACCTCTACAATGAGCAGTTCTTC.